This T cell receptor (beta chain) appears in the sequencing data of a study of response to subunit inactivated influenza vaccine. Worth noting for this clonotype: As yet, its antigen is unknown.

TCRdb reprocessed the RT-PCR reads with MiXCR, giving one entry per CDR3 protein. The sample shows some 160,000 distinct CDR3 sequences, about a tenth of them seen only once. Study results and limitations: With each seasonal influenza vaccination, the authors suggested, few new T cells are recruited.

After removal of 4 bases from V and 4 bases from J, the junction contained 10 bases not matched to a gene. The length of the CDR3 is 15 residues. In germline, CDR1 is LGHNA, CDR2 YSLEER. The rearrangement uses TRBV4-3 and TRBJ2-7, with TRBD1 identical over 7 bases. The sequence derives from a man aged 45-65 years who received an inactivated influenza vaccine. The sequencing here drew on non-naive T cells sorted from PBMCs, taken more than 35 days after vaccination. CDR3 DNA sequence: TGCGCCAGCAGCCTGCAAGACAGGGAAAATTACGAGCAGTACTTC. Its protein is CASSLQDRENYEQYF.